This T cell receptor beta chain emerged from a study of OX40 agonist ivuxolimab in advanced cancers. The wider study: Patients were treated with ivuxolimab, an agonistic anti-OX40 (CD134) antibody. Earlier anti-PD-1, anti-PD-L1 or anti-CTLA-4 therapy was permitted; over 35% had received some. Study-wide results and caveats: The study found that CD8+ T cells averaged more expanded clones than CD4+. At doses 0.1 to 3.0 mg/kg, CD4+ and CD8+ clones expanded.

The CDR3 sequence is 16 residues long. The V gene lost 0 bases and the J gene lost 9 bases, with 18 bases spanning the gap. Germline V gene lookup returns CDR1 SQVTM and CDR2 ANQGSEA. A remark on this clone: Its antigen is currently unknown.

Clones were read by immunoSEQ multiplex PCR, and TCRdb kept only the in-frame ones, dropping some. The table has about 86,000 clones, 91% seen once. The clonotype comes from an adult with an advanced solid tumor such as melanoma, head and neck, liver or kidney cancer. This chain uses TRBV29-1 with TRBJ2-6; possibly TRBD2 for D (7 bases). The source material was CD4+ or CD8+ T cells sorted from blood, sampled in a trial of the OX40 agonist ivuxolimab. CDR3 coding DNA: TGCAGCGTTGAAGATTGGATAAGGGGGAGGGGCAACGTCCTGACTTTC. This gives the protein CSVEDWIRGRGNVLTF.